This T cell receptor (beta chain) was obtained from a study of T-cell memory formation after mild COVID-19. The study, taken as a whole, reports: There were some responding clones in pre-infection memory, which suggested that cross-reactive memory had joined.

Each CDR3 protein is one row after TCRdb ran MiXCR on the 5' RACE reads. This table holds about 110,000 distinct CDR3 sequences, about 18% found once. Of note for this clonotype: Its antigen is still unknown.

This CDR3 has 12 amino acids. The germline V gene encodes CDR1 SGHTS and CDR2 YDEGEE. J was trimmed by 12 bases and V by 1 base; bases with no gene match: 3. This receptor was taken from an adult woman who had mild COVID-19 (a few samples of this study predate the infection). Cell type and time point are not known. The J gene is TRBJ2-1, the V gene TRBV5-8; 8 bases line up with TRBD2. The specimen sequenced was PBMCs or a T cell subset sorted from them (not recorded which). The CDR3 DNA sequence: TGTGCCAGCAGCTTGACCACTAGCGGGCAGTTCTTC. This encodes CASSLTTSGQFF.